This T cell receptor beta chain was identified during a study of T cells in Graves' hyperthyroidism and ophthalmopathy. General observations from the study: Progression to ophthalmopathy was predicted a median of about 6.6 months early.

The investigators amplified TCR beta CDR3 regions from RNA transcripts. An initial round of RT-PCR targeting the TCR CDR3 relied on the HTBI primer set. One entry per CDR3 protein results from TCRdb running MiXCR on the multiplex PCR reads. The repertoire includes 690,000 or so distinct CDR3 sequences, under 20% of them detected once, and 15% to 20% sits in the top ten. Newly diagnosed patients aged 18 to 65 had hyperthyroidism of under 2 months' duration. Blood dates from first hyperthyroidism diagnosis, before any ophthalmopathy symptoms. The authors obtained PBMCs from 9 to 10 ml of fresh peripheral blood. Note on this clonotype: Its antigen is unidentified.

CDR1 is KGHSH, CDR2 LQKENI, per germline. V was clipped by 4 bases and J by 6 bases; unmatched bases: 4. There are 15 residues in the CDR3. Input material: blood. The sequence was collected from a woman in her fifties or sixties with Graves' hyperthyroidism that later progressed to Graves' ophthalmopathy. The chain couples TRBV18 to TRBJ1-5, with 12 bases identical to TRBD1. The CDR3 nucleotides are TGTGCCAGCTCACTCGGGACAGGGGGCATTCAGCCCCAGCATTTT. This codes for CASSLGTGGIQPQHF.